The 26 T cell receptor beta chains below come from one sample, sequenced in a study of T cells in Graves' hyperthyroidism and ophthalmopathy. It was RNA transcripts that yielded the amplified TCR beta CDR3 regions. First-round RT-PCR targeting the TCR CDR3 was performed with the HTBI primer set. MiXCR, applied by TCRdb to the multiplex PCR reads, yields one record per CDR3 protein. The repertoire holds fewer than 350,000 distinct CDR3 sequences, with 15% to 20% as singletons. Sample: blood. The receptors originated from a woman aged 50 to 65 with Graves' hyperthyroidism.

J is TRBJ1-6 and V is TRBV20-1; D gene uncertain. Germline lookup yields CDR1 DFQATT and CDR2 SNEGSKA (reference sequence). The CDR3 spans 14 residues. V lost 1 base and J 4 bases, leaving 8 bases between the germline ends. CDR3 sequence reads: CSARGTEYNSPLHF. The CDR3, as DNA: TGCAGTGCTAGAGGGACGGAATATAATTCACCCCTCCACTTT.

A few counts support this clonotype. V is TRBV11-2 and J is TRBJ2-7; D not certain. The CDR3 is 14 residues long. V was trimmed by 5 bases and J by 2 bases, leaving 13 bases between them. CDR1 is SGHAT, CDR2 FQNNGV, per germline. CDR3 residues: CASSESRSPYEQYF. CDR3 sequence (DNA): TGTGCCAGCAGCGAATCCCGTAGTCCCTACGAGCAGTACTTC. Together with reference TRBV11-2 and TRBJ2-7, the CDR3 gives the full variable domain: EAGVAQSPRYKIIEKRQSVAFWCNPISGHATLYWYQQILGQGPKLLIQFQNNGVVDDSQLPKDRFSAERLKGVDSTLKIQPAKLEDSAVYLCASSESRSPYEQYFGPGTRLTVT.

This clonotype was detected many times. The gene calls are TRBV3-1 and TRBJ2-1; 7 nucleotides line up with TRBD1. Germline V gene sequence: CDR1 LGHDT, CDR2 YNNKEL (reference sequence). Losses at the gene ends were 4 bases for V and 1 base for J; bases not matched to a gene: 4. The CDR3 totals 15 residues. The DNA for the CDR3 is TGTGCCAGCAGCCGTAGACAGGGTTCCTACAATGAGCAGTTCTTC. It yields the protein CASSRRQGSYNEQFF.

This chain connects TRBV10-3 to TRBJ2-5; 7 bases agree with TRBD1. J was trimmed by 6 bases and V by 2 bases; bases with no gene match: 6. The CDR3 is made up of 14 amino acids. The germline gives CDR1 ENHRY, CDR2 SYGVKD. CDR3 coding DNA: TGTGCCATCAGTGAGCGTGACAGGGAACAGACCCAGTACTTC. Translation gives CAISERDREQTQYF.

This chain links TRBV5-1 with TRBJ1-1; TRBD1 matches at 9 bases. V shed 4 bases and J 4 bases; nucleotides not matched to a gene: 8. CDR3 size: 15 residues. Germline V gene lookup returns CDR1 SGHRS and CDR2 YFSETQ. Here the CDR3 reads CASSLQGAWGTEAFF. CDR3 bases: TGCGCCAGCAGCCTACAGGGGGCTTGGGGCACTGAAGCTTTCTTT.

The J gene is TRBJ2-3, the V gene TRBV5-6, with D unclear. The CDR3 runs to 14 residues. CDR1 is SGHDT, CDR2 YYEEEE, per germline. V shed 0 bases and J shed 4 bases, with 9 bases lying between them. The CDR3 DNA is TGTGCCAGCAGCTTGGATAGAAGCGCAGATACGCAGTATTTT. Translation gives CASSLDRSADTQYF. Combining the CDR3 with reference TRBV5-6 and TRBJ2-3 gives the whole variable domain DAGVTQSPTHLIKTRGQQVTLRCSPKSGHDTVSWYQQALGQGPQFIFQYYEEEERQRGNFPDRFSGHQFPNYSSELNVNALLLGDSALYLCASSLDRSADTQYFGPGTRLTVL.

This clonotype was picked up many times. The J gene is TRBJ1-1, the V gene TRBV11-2; D gene unclear. The CDR3 length is 11 residues. Germline loops: CDR1 SGHAT, CDR2 FQNNGV. V lost 6 bases and J 6 bases, leaving 8 bases between the germline ends. CDR3 bases: TGTGCCAGCAGTGATTTGGCTGAAGCTTTCTTT. This sequence encodes CASSDLAEAFF.

There are a few counts of this clonotype. The V call is TRBV2, the J call TRBJ2-2; no reliable D call. The CDR3 length is 14 residues. V was trimmed by 6 bases and J by 1 base, leaving 9 bases between them. Germline V lookup: CDR1 SNHLY, CDR2 FYNNEI. Written as DNA, the CDR3 is TGTGCCAGCAGGGATTACAGGAACACCGGGGAGCTGTTTTTT. Its protein is CASRDYRNTGELFF.

The rearrangement joins TRBV11-2 to TRBJ1-2, with D uncertain. Trimming shortened V by 5 bases and J by 2 bases, and 12 bases separated the two germline ends. Germline values: CDR1 SGHAT, CDR2 FQNNGV. The CDR3 has 14 amino acids. CDR3 bases: TGTGCCAGCAGCCAAGGTGTAGAAAACTATGGCTACACCTTC. This sequence encodes CASSQGVENYGYTF.

The genes are TRBV5-1 and TRBJ1-1; D is undetermined. Deletions cut 2 bases from V and 6 bases from J, with 14 bases between. Germline V gene sequence: CDR1 SGHRS, CDR2 YFSETQ. The CDR3 is 14 residues long. CDR3 residues: CASSLNGGSSEAFF. CDR3 coding DNA: TGCGCCAGCAGCTTAAATGGCGGGTCCTCTGAAGCTTTCTTT.

This sequence joins TRBV20-1 and TRBJ1-2; D is perhaps TRBD1 (5 bases). Germline CDR1 DFQATT, CDR2 SNEGSKA (reference sequence). Between the trimmed V and J ends, which lost 3 bases and 6 bases, there was a span of 14 bases. There are 13 residues in the CDR3. The CDR3 DNA sequence: TGCAGTGCTAGGAAGGCAGGGACCGATGGCTACACCTTC. Its translation is CSARKAGTDGYTF.

This clonotype was seen repeatedly, ten times or more. The rearrangement links TRBV25-1 to TRBJ2-5; 9 bases agree with TRBD2. This CDR3 has 15 amino acids. The V segment lost 4 bases and the J segment 3 bases; nucleotides outside the gene matches: 6. Germline V gene lookup returns CDR1 MGHDK and CDR2 SYGVNS. The CDR3 bases are TGTGCCAGCAGTGGTCTGACTAGCGGTGAAGAGACCCAGTACTTC. Translation: CASSGLTSGEETQYF.

The rearrangement joins TRBV6-1 to TRBJ1-2, with D uncertain. Germline lookup yields CDR1 MNHNS and CDR2 SASEGT. The CDR3 length is 17 residues. The germline V and J ends were trimmed by 2 bases and 4 bases, with 20 bases remaining between them. This CDR3 reads CASSERGFSTTGYGYTF. CDR3 nucleotides: TGTGCCAGCAGTGAACGGGGTTTCTCGACGACGGGCTATGGCTACACCTTC.

The sample holds a few counts of this clonotype. The rearrangement joins TRBV6-1 to TRBJ1-2, with 8 bases that match TRBD1. The CDR3 spans 14 residues. Trimming at V came to 5 bases and at J to 6 bases, leaving 8 bases not matched to a gene. Looked up from germline, CDR1 is MNHNS and CDR2 is SASEGT. CDR3 DNA: TGTGCCAGCAGTAGAAGTACAGGGGGAAATGGCTACACCTTC. Amino acids: CASSRSTGGNGYTF.

Many counts were recorded for this clonotype. CDR3 DNA sequence: TGTGCCACCAGTGAGCGGCTAGCGGGAAGCACAGATACGCAGTATTTT. It codes for CATSERLAGSTDTQYF. The rearrangement links TRBV24-1 to TRBJ2-3, with 9 nucleotides matching TRBD2. This CDR3 region has 16 residues. Trimming took 4 bases from V and 0 from J; bases not matched to a gene: 4. Germline loops: CDR1 KGHDR, CDR2 SFDVKD.

J is TRBJ2-1 and V is TRBV2; 7 bases align to TRBD1. Germline V gives CDR1 SNHLY, CDR2 FYNNEI. This CDR3 is built from 11 residues. Trimming took 4 bases from V and 13 from J; bases not matched to a gene: 4. In nucleotides, the CDR3 is TGTGCCAGCAGTGCCGACAGGGCTCAGTTCTTC. Its protein is CASSADRAQFF.

In its sample, this clonotype was seen a few times. A single base separates this from a much larger clone, so it may be a read error. This chain links TRBV11-2 with TRBJ2-1; a weak D match, TRBD1 (6 bases). The germline CDR1 and CDR2 sequences are SGHAT and FQNNGV. Trimming shortened V by 7 bases and J by 6 bases, and 19 bases separated the two germline ends. This CDR3 has 15 residues. The CDR3 coding sequence is TGTGCCAGCACCCCCGGGGACAAGGTGGGCAATGAGCAGTTCTTC. Protein product: CASTPGDKVGNEQFF.

This clonotype appeared a few times. The J gene is TRBJ2-7, the V gene TRBV20-1; 7 bases match TRBD1. Germline trimming cut 1 base from V and 6 bases from J; bases unmatched to any gene: 6. Germline CDR1 is DFQATT and CDR2 is SNEGSKA (reference sequence). This CDR3 has 13 amino acids. CDR3 loop: CSARGARGSEQYF. In DNA, the CDR3 is TGCAGTGCTAGAGGGGCCAGGGGGAGCGAGCAGTACTTC.

The rearrangement uses TRBV19 and TRBJ2-1, with D possibly being TRBD1 (6 bases). CDR3 length: 13 residues. Germline V CDR1 and CDR2: LNHDA, SQIVND (reference sequence). Trimming left V 10 bases short and J 7 bases short, with 17 bases between. This CDR3 reads CATRDNPRNEQFF. Here the CDR3 DNA reads TGTGCCACCCGGGACAACCCCCGGAATGAGCAGTTCTTC. The full variable domain, completed using reference TRBV19 and TRBJ2-1, is DGGITQSPKYLFRKEGQNVTLSCEQNLNHDAMYWYRQDPGQGLRLIYYSQIVNDFQKGDIAEGYSVSREKKESFPLTVTSAQKNPTAFYLCATRDNPRNEQFFGPGTRLTVL.

This rearrangement joins TRBV4-1 to TRBJ1-2; TRBD1 matches 7 bases. This CDR3 spans 14 amino acids. The germline V gene has CDR1 MGHRA and CDR2 YSYEKL. V shed 2 bases and J 8 bases; nucleotides not matched to a gene: 8. The DNA for the CDR3 is TGCGCCAGCAGCCAATTTGAGGGGGCTTACGGCTACACCTTC. It is translated as CASSQFEGAYGYTF.

This rearrangement joins TRBV7-9 to TRBJ2-7, with a weak D call TRBD2 (6 bases). Trimming removed 5 bases at V and 1 base at J, with 12 bases between. The germline gives CDR1 SEHNR, CDR2 FQNEAQ (reference sequence). This CDR3 contains 14 residues. CDR3 sequence reads: CASSPPGESYEQYF. The CDR3 nucleotides read TGTGCCAGCAGCCCCCCGGGGGAATCCTACGAGCAGTACTTC. Combining the CDR3 with reference TRBV7-9 and TRBJ2-7 gives the whole variable domain DTGVSQNPRHKITKRGQNVTFRCDPISEHNRLYWYRQTLGQGPEFLTYFQNEAQLEKSRLLSDRFSAERPKGSFSTLEIQRTEQGDSAMYLCASSPPGESYEQYFGPGTRLTVT.

The V and J genes are TRBV19 and TRBJ1-2; tentative D call: TRBD1 (6 bases). Germline CDR1 is LNHDA and CDR2 is SQIVND (reference sequence). The CDR3 length is 15 residues. Deletions cut 4 bases from V and 3 bases from J, with 15 bases between. For the CDR3, the DNA is TGTGCCAGTAGTACCGAGCTACAGGGCCACTATGGCTACACCTTC. Amino acid sequence: CASSTELQGHYGYTF.

Only a few counts were recorded for this clonotype. The chain uses TRBV2 and TRBJ1-3; no firm D call. The CDR3 spans 14 residues. In germline, CDR1 is SNHLY, CDR2 FYNNEI. Trimming pared 6 bases from V and 0 bases from J, leaving 9 bases between. The CDR3 nucleotides are TGTGCCAGCAGGGCAGGATCCTCTGGAAACACCATATATTTT. Amino acid sequence: CASRAGSSGNTIYF.

Ten or more counts support this clonotype. This sequence joins TRBV12-3 or TRBV12-4 and TRBJ2-1; possibly TRBD1 or TRBD2 for D (5 bases each). CDR3 size: 13 residues. Trimming left V 2 bases short and J 6 bases short, with 8 bases between. The CDR3 is CASSLMGPNEQFF. CDR3 DNA: TGTGCCAGCAGTTTAATGGGACCCAATGAGCAGTTCTTC.

In this sample, this clonotype turned up a few times. The J gene is TRBJ2-3, the V gene TRBV10-2; the match to TRBD2 covers 8 bases. The CDR3 is 16 residues long. With V trimmed by 4 bases and J by 1 base, 7 bases remained unmatched. Germline CDR1 reads WSHSY; CDR2 reads SAAADI. The CDR3 protein is CASSGTGRGGTDTQYF. In nucleotides, the CDR3 is TGCGCCAGCAGTGGCACTGGGCGGGGGGGCACAGATACGCAGTATTTT.

Notes on this clonotype: The junction departs from the called germline gene at one end, perhaps through a read error. V gene TRBV27 combines with J gene TRBJ1-5; D unresolved. In germline, CDR1 is MNHEY, CDR2 SMNVEV (reference sequence). The CDR3 covers 14 residues. The CDR3 loop reads CASSLSVSTQPQHF. DNA of the CDR3: TGTGCCAGCAGTTTATCTGTCAGCACTCAGCCCCAGCATTTT.